Reported below is one T cell receptor beta chain. Its specificity is unknown. The V segment lost 1 base and the J segment 2 bases; nucleotides outside the gene matches: 5. The CDR3 has 15 amino acids. Germline V gives CDR1 SGHTA, CDR2 FQGNSA. The sample comes from a study of cytomegalovirus exposure and HLA in healthy donors. The data were produced by immunoSEQ multiplex PCR, yet TCRdb's version contains in-frame clones alone and is incomplete. This sample has about 78,000 clones, with less than 96% found just once. Study-level findings and limits: With high specificity and sensitivity, the classifier reportedly diagnosed cytomegalovirus status. It was confirmed in vitro that a few of the CMV-associated chains were specific for CMV antigens. Altogether, 150 or so TCR beta chains were recorded as cytomegalovirus-associated.

The sample comprised PBMCs. This chain uses TRBV7-2 with TRBJ2-7, with 7 nucleotides matching TRBD1. The clonotype was recovered from a young man in good health and CMV-seropositive. In DNA form, the CDR3 reads TGTGCCAGCAGCTTAGGGACAGGCAGCGCCTACGAGCAGTACTTC. Its translation is CASSLGTGSAYEQYF. Together with reference TRBV7-2 and TRBJ2-7, the CDR3 gives the full variable domain: GAGVSQSPSNKVTEKGKDVELRCDPISGHTALYWYRQSLGQGLEFLIYFQGNSAPDKSGLPSDRFSAERTGGSVSTLTIQRTQQEDSAVYLCASSLGTGSAYEQYFGPGTRLTVT.